This TCR beta chain was recovered during a study of T cell responses to AZD1222 COVID-19 vaccine. Study results and caveats: Breadth and depth of Spike-specific TCRs rose after two AZD1222 doses. Seropositive AZD1222 recipients at baseline numbered only five or six. Mapped onto spike, vaccine-associated CD4 TCRs spanned it and were dominant at 160-218 and 743-854. Nearly half of spike-specific TCRs reportedly target variant regions that are unmutated in the B.1.351 and B.1.1.7 variants.

Clones were sequenced by immunoSEQ multiplex PCR, and TCRdb holds only the in-frame ones, with some missing. The sample holds tens of thousands of clones, approximately 92% seen once. CDR3 size: 14 residues. V lost 5 bases and J 6 bases, leaving 13 bases between the germline ends. Germline-derived CDR1 and CDR2 are PRHDT and FYEKMQ (reference sequence). Of note for this clone: The antigen is not known.

The material was peripheral blood, obtained 28 days after the second AZD1222 dose. The sequence was obtained from an adult who received the AZD1222 COVID-19 vaccine. V is TRBV13 and J is TRBJ1-4; a weak D match, TRBD1 (6 bases). CDR3 nucleotides: TGTGCCAGCAGCATCCAGGGGAGTCATGAAAAACTGTTTTTT. Translating gives CASSIQGSHEKLFF.